What follows are 9 T cell receptor beta chains derived from one specimen sequenced in a study of CD8 T cells in Susac syndrome. The RNA, roughly 0.45 to 1 ug, was put through reverse transcription using random hexamers. TCRdb re-called the immunoSEQ multiplex PCR reads with MiXCR, one entry per CDR3 protein. The sample consists of about 200,000 distinct CDR3 sequences, approximately 93% of them appearing once. The sample consisted of CD4+ T cells from PBMCs. These receptors were taken from a human donor in good health.

This chain links TRBV3-1 with TRBJ2-5; D remains unclear. With 1 base removed from V and 5 bases from J, the gap between germline ends came to 14 bases. The CDR3 has 15 amino acids. CDR1 is LGHDT, CDR2 YNNKEL, per germline (reference sequence). CDR3 region: CASSQVDLLGETQYF. DNA of the CDR3: TGTGCCAGCAGCCAAGTCGACCTTCTGGGGGAGACCCAGTACTTC.

The chain links TRBV5-1 to TRBJ2-3; D possibly corresponds to TRBD2 (7 bases). Looked up from germline, CDR1 is SGHRS and CDR2 is YFSETQ. The ends were cut back, 7 bases at V and 2 bases at J, with 17 bases in the middle. The CDR3 is 15 residues long. CDR3 sequence reads: CASALTGGLTDTQYF. Here the CDR3 DNA reads TGCGCCAGCGCCCTAACGGGGGGCCTCACAGATACGCAGTATTTT. Drawing the rest from reference TRBV5-1 and TRBJ2-3, the complete variable domain is KAGVTQTPRYLIKTRGQQVTLSCSPISGHRSVSWYQQTPGQGLQFLFEYFSETQRNKGNFPGRFSGRQFSNSRSEMNVSTLELGDSALYLCASALTGGLTDTQYFGPGTRLTVL.

This chain joins TRBV24-1 and TRBJ2-1, with D uncertain. Germline V gene lookup returns CDR1 KGHDR and CDR2 SFDVKD. The V and J ends lost 8 bases and 1 base respectively, with 11 bases between them. This CDR3 region has 14 residues. CDR3: CATTPIRSYNEQFF. As DNA, the CDR3 is TGTGCCACCACCCCGATAAGGTCCTACAATGAGCAGTTCTTC.

V usage is TRBV28 and J usage is TRBJ2-5, with TRBD1 as a possible D gene (5 bases). This CDR3 is built from 18 residues. The V end was cut by 3 bases, the J end by 4 bases, with 24 bases between. The germline gives CDR1 MDHEN, CDR2 SYDVKM. The CDR3 sequence: CASSLYFGAVRRGETQYF. The DNA for the CDR3 is TGTGCCAGCAGTTTGTACTTTGGGGCGGTACGAAGGGGAGAGACCCAGTACTTC.

The sample holds one count of this clonotype. The rearrangement links TRBV5-1 to TRBJ2-4, with D possibly being TRBD1 (6 bases). The CDR3 loop spans 14 amino acids. Trimming took 0 bases from V and 6 from J, leaving 10 bases between them. Germline assignment: CDR1 SGHRS and CDR2 YFSETQ. The CDR3 DNA reads TGCGCCAGCAGCTTGGTGGGGGCCGGAAACATTCAGTACTTC. Its protein is CASSLVGAGNIQYF.

This rearrangement joins TRBV18 to TRBJ2-6; no clear D. Trimming took off 1 base at V and 0 bases at J, with 13 bases between the two ends. This CDR3 has 18 residues. Germline values: CDR1 KGHSH, CDR2 LQKENI. CDR3 coding DNA: TGTGCCAGCTCACCACGACCAACTCCGGGCTCTGGGGCCAACGTCCTGACTTTC. It translates to CASSPRPTPGSGANVLTF.

The gene calls are TRBV12-3 or TRBV12-4 and TRBJ2-1, with 8 nucleotides matching TRBD2. The CDR3 length is 15 residues. V shed 5 bases and J 7 bases; nucleotides not matched to a gene: 10. The CDR3 loop is CASSTPGLDKNEQFF. CDR3 nucleotides: TGTGCCAGCAGTACACCGGGACTAGATAAAAATGAGCAGTTCTTC.

The V call is TRBV7-3, the J call TRBJ2-5; D is possibly TRBD1 (6 bases). CDR1 and CDR2 from the germline V gene are SGHTA and FQGTGA. The V end lost 5 bases, the J end lost 9 bases, and 16 bases lay between the germline ends. The CDR3 extends over 13 amino acids. CDR3 loop: CASSPSTGPAQYF. For the CDR3, the DNA is TGTGCCAGCAGCCCATCGACAGGTCCGGCCCAGTACTTC.

Remarks on this clonotype: The junction departs from the called germline gene at one end, perhaps through a read error. CDR3 sequence reads: CASSLGAGSEVFF. CDR3 DNA sequence: TGTGCCAGCAGCTTAGGGGCAGGCTCCGAAGTTTTCTTT. The chain joins TRBV7-9 to TRBJ1-1; D is undetermined. Germline V gene sequence: CDR1 SEHNR, CDR2 FQNEAQ (reference sequence). There are 13 residues in the CDR3. The full variable domain, with the rest looked up from reference TRBV7-9 and TRBJ1-1, is DTGVSQNPRHKITKRGQNVTFRCDPISEHNRLYWYRQTLGQGPEFLTYFQNEAQLEKSRLLSDRFSAERPKGSFSTLEIQRTEQGDSAMYLCASSLGAGSEVFFGQGTRLTVV.